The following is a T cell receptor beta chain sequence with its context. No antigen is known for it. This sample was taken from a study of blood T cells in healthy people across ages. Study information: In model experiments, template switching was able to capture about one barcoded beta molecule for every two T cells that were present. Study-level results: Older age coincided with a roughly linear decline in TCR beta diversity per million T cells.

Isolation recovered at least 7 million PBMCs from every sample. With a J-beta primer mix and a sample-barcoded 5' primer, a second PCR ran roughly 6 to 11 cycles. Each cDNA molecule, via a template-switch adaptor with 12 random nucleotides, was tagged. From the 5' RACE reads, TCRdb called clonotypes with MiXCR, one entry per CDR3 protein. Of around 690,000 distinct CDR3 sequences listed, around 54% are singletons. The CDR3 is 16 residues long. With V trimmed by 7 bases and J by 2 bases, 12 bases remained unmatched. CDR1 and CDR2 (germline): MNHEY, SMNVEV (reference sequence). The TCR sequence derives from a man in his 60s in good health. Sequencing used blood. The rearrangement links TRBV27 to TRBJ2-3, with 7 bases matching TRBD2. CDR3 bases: TGTGCCAGCACCTCTGGGGCTAGCGGTTTCACAGATACGCAGTATTTT. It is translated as CASTSGASGFTDTQYF.